This TCR beta chain was sequenced during a study of T cell changes during pregnancy in multiple sclerosis. Here immunoSEQ multiplex PCR was the method, and the copy in TCRdb shows in-frame clones only, minus some. The sample includes over 55,000 clones, about 83% of them seen just once. With 0 bases removed from V and 2 bases from J, the gap between germline ends came to 9 bases. CDR1 and CDR2 (germline): SGHKS, YYEKEE (reference sequence). The CDR3 runs to 14 residues. This clone appeared once. This clonotype originated in a human donor whose cells served as feeder cells for cultures in a pregnancy study. The chain is built from TRBV5-5 and TRBJ2-7; D may be TRBD2 (5 bases). What was sequenced was peripheral blood from another person, used as feeder cells. The CDR3 loop is CASSLARVAYEQYF. The CDR3 region has the DNA TGTGCCAGCAGCTTGGCGAGGGTTGCCTACGAGCAGTACTTC.